This T cell receptor (beta chain) was obtained from a study of T cell repertoires in cytomegalovirus infection. TCRdb reanalysed the reads using MiXCR and keeps one entry per CDR3 protein. The sample holds roughly 69,000 distinct CDR3 sequences, around 27% seen once. To note about this clonotype: Its antigen is unidentified.

CDR1 and CDR2 from the germline V gene are SGDLS and YYNGEE. This CDR3 has 16 residues. V was clipped by 0 bases and J by 0 bases, with 7 bases between them. This sample comprised CD8+ T cells from cultured PBMCs, obtained from culture after CMV antigen stimulation. The chain joins TRBV9 to TRBJ2-6; D is possibly TRBD2 (6 bases). This receptor was obtained from a human donor in good health (CMV status not recorded). Some clones in this sample may be carry-over from other donors' samples. Here the CDR3 DNA reads TGTGCCAGCAGCGTAGACGGGGGCTCTGGGGCCAACGTCCTGACTTTC. Amino acid sequence: CASSVDGGSGANVLTF.